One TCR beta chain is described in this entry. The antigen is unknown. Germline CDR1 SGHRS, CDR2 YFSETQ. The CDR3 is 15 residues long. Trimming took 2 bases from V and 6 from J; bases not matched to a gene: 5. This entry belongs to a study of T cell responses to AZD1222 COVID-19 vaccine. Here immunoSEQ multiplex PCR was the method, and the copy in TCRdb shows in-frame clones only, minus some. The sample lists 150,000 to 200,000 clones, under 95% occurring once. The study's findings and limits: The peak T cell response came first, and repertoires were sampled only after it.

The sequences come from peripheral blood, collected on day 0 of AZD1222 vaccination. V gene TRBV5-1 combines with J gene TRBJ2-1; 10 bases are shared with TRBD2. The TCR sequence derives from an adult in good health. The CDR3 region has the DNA TGCGCCAGCAGCTTCCTAGCGGGGGTGGGCAATGAGCAGTTCTTC. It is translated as CASSFLAGVGNEQFF.